Following are 27 T cell receptor beta chains from one sample sequenced in a study of CD8+CD57+ T cells in acquired aplastic anemia. The template for TCR beta VDJ and CDR3 sequence profiling was genomic DNA. Using its own MiXCR run on the reads, TCRdb lists one record per CDR3 protein. The table shows some 180,000 distinct CDR3 sequences, with approximately 46% occurring only once. What was sequenced was sorted CD4+, CD8+, or CD8+CD57+ T cells (not recorded which) from PBMCs. These receptors originate from a human donor in good health.

The chain combines TRBV7-9 with TRBJ2-7, with 9 bases lining up with TRBD1. CDR3 length: 15 amino acids. Germline V CDR1 and CDR2: SEHNR, FQNEAQ (reference sequence). J gave up 3 bases and V 2 bases, and 5 bases lay outside the gene matches. CDR3 loop: CASSLLDRGGYEQYF. For the CDR3, the DNA is TGTGCCAGCAGCTTACTAGACAGGGGGGGCTACGAGCAGTACTTC.

CDR3 in DNA: TGTGCCAGCAGCTCCCCGGGACAGGGGCGAAACATTCAGTACTTC. This sequence encodes CASSSPGQGRNIQYF. The chain joins TRBV12-3 or TRBV12-4 to TRBJ2-4; 10 nucleotides match TRBD1. Unmatched junction bases numbered 8, after V lost 6 bases and J lost 6 bases. This CDR3 has 15 amino acids.

This clonotype has only one observation. This sequence joins TRBV20-1 and TRBJ1-5, with D possibly TRBD1 on 5 matching bases. The CDR3 sequence is 12 residues long. CDR1 and CDR2 (germline): DFQATT, SNEGSKA (reference sequence). Trimming took 4 bases from V and 6 from J, leaving 10 bases between them. The CDR3 coding sequence is TGCAGTGCTAAGGGACGGGGTCAGCCCCAGCATTTT. Amino acid sequence: CSAKGRGQPQHF.

This clonotype occurred a few times. The rearrangement links TRBV5-1 to TRBJ2-5; D gene unclear. With 1 base removed from V and 4 bases from J, the gap between germline ends came to 8 bases. CDR1 is SGHRS and CDR2 is YFSETQ in the germline V gene. There are 13 residues in the CDR3. For the CDR3, the DNA is TGCGCCAGCAGCTTGAGCAGACTAGAGACCCAGTACTTC. Protein product: CASSLSRLETQYF. Based on the CDR3 plus reference TRBV5-1 and TRBJ2-5, the full variable domain is KAGVTQTPRYLIKTRGQQVTLSCSPISGHRSVSWYQQTPGQGLQFLFEYFSETQRNKGNFPGRFSGRQFSNSRSEMNVSTLELGDSALYLCASSLSRLETQYFGPGTRLLVL.

This clonotype was detected many times. This chain connects TRBV11-2 to TRBJ2-7; either TRBD1 or TRBD2 may supply D (6 bases each). The germline V gene encodes CDR1 SGHAT and CDR2 FQNNGV. This CDR3 region has 14 residues. Trimming left V 3 bases short and J 5 bases short, with 14 bases between. CDR3 sequence (DNA): TGTGCCAGCAGCTTTACGGGGGCGGGGAACGAGCAGTACTTC. This gives the protein CASSFTGAGNEQYF.

Regarding this clonotype: In this CDR3 the conserved last residue, phenylalanine or tryptophan, is missing, so a read error is likely. V usage is TRBV2 and J usage is TRBJ2-5; D ambiguous. With 4 bases removed from V and 0 bases from J, the gap between germline ends came to 12 bases. This CDR3 contains 15 residues. Germline CDR1 SNHLY, CDR2 FYNNEI. The CDR3 region has the DNA TGTGCCAGCAGTGCCTCGCTGGAGCACCAAGAGACCCAGTACTCC. Amino acid sequence: CASSASLEHQETQYS.

The chain is built from TRBV25-1 and TRBJ1-1; 8 bases are shared with TRBD1. The CDR3 has 15 amino acids. With 3 bases clipped from V and 2 bases from J, the junction kept 5 bases outside the gene matches. The germline V gene encodes CDR1 MGHDK and CDR2 SYGVNS. The CDR3 loop is CASSDPAGGNTEAFF. CDR3 nucleotides: TGTGCCAGCAGTGATCCTGCAGGGGGCAACACTGAAGCTTTCTTT.

The V gene is TRBV11-2, the J gene TRBJ2-3; 8 nucleotides align to TRBD2. The V gene end was trimmed by 5 bases and the J gene end by 3 bases; junction bases not matched to a gene: 7. CDR3 length equals 15 residues. The germline V gene encodes CDR1 SGHAT and CDR2 FQNNGV. CDR3 DNA: TGTGCCAGCAGCCCAAGCGGGGGCGTAACAGATACGCAGTATTTT. Encoded protein: CASSPSGGVTDTQYF. The full variable domain, its missing parts supplied by reference TRBV11-2 and TRBJ2-3, is EAGVAQSPRYKIIEKRQSVAFWCNPISGHATLYWYQQILGQGPKLLIQFQNNGVVDDSQLPKDRFSAERLKGVDSTLKIQPAKLEDSAVYLCASSPSGGVTDTQYFGPGTRLTVL.

The rearrangement links TRBV20-1 to TRBJ2-7, with TRBD2 matching 13 bases. This CDR3 contains 16 residues. Germline V CDR1 and CDR2: DFQATT, SNEGSKA (reference sequence). J lost 6 bases, V lost 2 bases, and 10 bases had no gene match. This chain's CDR3 is CSARYSATSGRREQYF. The CDR3 DNA sequence: TGCAGTGCTAGATATTCGGCGACTAGCGGGAGGCGCGAGCAGTACTTC.

The rearrangement joins TRBV24-1 to TRBJ2-5, with TRBD2 matching 11 bases. Germline V lookup: CDR1 KGHDR, CDR2 SFDVKD. The CDR3 has 17 amino acids. The V and J ends lost 3 bases and 2 bases, in that order; junction bases with no gene match: 7. The CDR3 spells CATSDLAGGWGQETQYF. CDR3 in DNA: TGTGCCACCAGTGATCTAGCGGGAGGCTGGGGACAAGAGACCCAGTACTTC.

This chain links TRBV20-1 with TRBJ1-1; D is ambiguous. This CDR3 is built from 13 residues. V lost 6 bases and J 4 bases, leaving 15 bases between the germline ends. Looked up from germline, CDR1 is DFQATT and CDR2 is SNEGSKA (reference sequence). In DNA, the CDR3 is TGCAGTGCCTCGACCCTGGTAGGCACTGAAGCTTTCTTT. Protein: CSASTLVGTEAFF.

V is TRBV12-3 or TRBV12-4 and J is TRBJ1-1, with D unresolved. The CDR3 has 13 amino acids. Between the trimmed V and J ends, which lost 6 bases and 5 bases, there was a span of 13 bases. CDR3 region: CASSPNELTEAFF. The CDR3 DNA is TGTGCCAGCAGCCCGAACGAGCTTACTGAAGCTTTCTTT.

Only one count was recorded for this clonotype. The rearrangement joins TRBV9 to TRBJ1-5; weak D call: TRBD1 (5 bases). V was pared by 0 bases and J by 6 bases, with 10 bases between. The V gene's germline CDR1 is SGDLS and CDR2 YYNGEE. The CDR3 is made up of 14 amino acids. The CDR3 nucleotides are TGTGCCAGCAGCGTAGGGGGCGCCGGTCAGCCCCAGCATTTT. It encodes CASSVGGAGQPQHF.

This clonotype was found a few times. The J gene is TRBJ1-4, the V gene TRBV25-1; a weak D match, TRBD1 (5 bases). CDR1 and CDR2 (germline): MGHDK, SYGVNS. The ends were cut back, 6 bases at V and 4 bases at J, with 21 bases in the middle. CDR3 size: 17 residues. The CDR3, as DNA: TGTGCCAGCAGCCAAGAGCTACCGGGGGGAGGTAATGAAAAACTGTTTTTT. This gives the protein CASSQELPGGGNEKLFF.

This clonotype was counted at least ten times. The rearrangement joins TRBV9 to TRBJ2-5, with TRBD2 matching 10 bases. Germline loops: CDR1 SGDLS, CDR2 YYNGEE. The CDR3 sequence is 15 residues long. V trimming: 3 bases; J trimming: 3 bases; junction bases outside the gene matches: 5. The CDR3 loop is CASSASGRGEETQYF. Written as DNA, the CDR3 is TGTGCCAGCAGCGCTAGCGGGAGAGGGGAAGAGACCCAGTACTTC.

This clonotype occurred many times. The chain couples TRBV5-1 to TRBJ2-3; D unresolved. In germline, CDR1 is SGHRS, CDR2 YFSETQ. Trimming left V 4 bases short and J 2 bases short, with 5 bases between. CDR3 length: 12 amino acids. CDR3 loop: CASSLSTDTQYF. The DNA for the CDR3 is TGCGCCAGCAGCCTCTCCACAGATACGCAGTATTTT. Complete variable domain (other parts from reference TRBV5-1 and TRBJ2-3): KAGVTQTPRYLIKTRGQQVTLSCSPISGHRSVSWYQQTPGQGLQFLFEYFSETQRNKGNFPGRFSGRQFSNSRSEMNVSTLELGDSALYLCASSLSTDTQYFGPGTRLTVL.

This clonotype was detected only once. The junction does not match germline at one end; this may be a read error. This sequence joins TRBV18 and TRBJ2-1; 7 bases are shared with TRBD2. Germline assignment: CDR1 KGHSH and CDR2 LQKENI. The CDR3 consists of 15 residues. CDR3 amino acids: CASSPPGGLSNEQSF. The CDR3, as DNA: TGTGCCAGCTCACCCCCGGGGGGATTGAGCAATGAGCAGTCCTTC.

This clonotype was seen more than once but under ten times. The chain has TRBV10-3 and TRBJ1-1, with D possibly TRBD1 on 6 matching bases. Germline assignment: CDR1 ENHRY and CDR2 SYGVKD. The V end lost 10 bases, the J end lost 5 bases, and 17 bases lay between the germline ends. This CDR3 spans 13 amino acids. The DNA for the CDR3 is TGTGCCACCAGGGACACGGTGCAGACTGAAGCTTTCTTT. Its translation: CATRDTVQTEAFF.

Regarding this clonotype: Being one base from a much bigger clone, this may be a read error. The chain has TRBV4-1 and TRBJ1-5; no reliable D call. V lost 0 bases, J lost 2 bases, and 11 bases lay in between. CDR3 length equals 16 residues. The germline CDR1 and CDR2 sequences are MGHRA and YSYEKL. The CDR3 protein is CASSQDMRQGNQPQHF. In DNA, the CDR3 is TGCGCCAGCAGCCAAGATATGAGGCAGGGCAATCAGCCCCAGCATTTT.

This clonotype was seen repeatedly, ten times or more. The chain carries TRBV10-1 and TRBJ2-7, with 10 nucleotides matching TRBD2. CDR3 size: 16 residues. From germline, CDR1 is WNHNN and CDR2 SYGVQD (reference sequence). Germline trimming cut 10 bases from V and 0 bases from J; bases unmatched to any gene: 12. The DNA of the CDR3 is TGCGCCAATGTACCGGGACTAGCGTATAACTCCTACGAGCAGTACTTC. Protein: CANVPGLAYNSYEQYF.

This clonotype turned up a few times. The chain employs TRBV20-1 and TRBJ1-2; a possible D gene is TRBD1 (5 bases). This CDR3 region has 13 residues. Germline V lookup: CDR1 DFQATT, CDR2 SNEGSKA (reference sequence). Trimming stripped 5 bases from V and 0 bases from J, with 10 bases between. CDR3 in DNA: TGCAGTGCTCGTTTAGGGGCTAACTATGGCTACACCTTC. Its translation is CSARLGANYGYTF.

This clonotype has a single count. The genes are TRBV24-1 and TRBJ2-1; D is undetermined. V gave up 5 bases and J gave up 2 bases, with 18 bases separating them. This CDR3 contains 17 residues. The germline CDR1 and CDR2 sequences are KGHDR and SFDVKD. CDR3 sequence reads: CATSARDASPPYNEQFF. CDR3 coding DNA: TGTGCCACCAGTGCTAGAGATGCGAGCCCGCCCTACAATGAGCAGTTCTTC.

This clonotype came up a few times. The V call is TRBV7-9, the J call TRBJ2-7; D uncertain. The CDR3 loop spans 13 amino acids. Looked up from germline, CDR1 is SEHNR and CDR2 is FQNEAQ (reference sequence). The germline V and J ends were trimmed by 5 bases and 2 bases, with 10 bases remaining between them. This CDR3 reads CASSPPGPYEQYF. The CDR3 DNA reads TGTGCCAGCAGCCCCCCGGGCCCCTACGAGCAGTACTTC. Based on the CDR3 plus reference TRBV7-9 and TRBJ2-7, the full variable domain is DTGVSQNPRHKITKRGQNVTFRCDPISEHNRLYWYRQTLGQGPEFLTYFQNEAQLEKSRLLSDRFSAERPKGSFSTLEIQRTEQGDSAMYLCASSPPGPYEQYFGPGTRLTVT.

J is TRBJ2-7 and V is TRBV15; D gene unclear. The CDR3 is 15 residues long. Germline CDR1 and CDR2: LNHNV and YYDKDF (reference sequence). The V end lost 1 base, the J end lost 3 bases, and 13 bases lay between the germline ends. The CDR3 spells CATSRAGQLSYEQYF. The CDR3 coding sequence is TGTGCCACCAGCAGAGCTGGGCAGCTGAGCTACGAGCAGTACTTC.

This clonotype has ten or more counts. The chain uses TRBV19 and TRBJ1-1; D is possibly TRBD1 (5 bases). CDR3 length equals 18 residues. Germline-derived CDR1 and CDR2 are LNHDA and SQIVND (reference sequence). The ends were cut back, 4 bases at V and 3 bases at J, with 24 bases in the middle. In DNA form, the CDR3 reads TGTGCCAGTAGTAACCCCACCTTGGCAGGGAGTTCGGACACTGAAGCTTTCTTT. Translation: CASSNPTLAGSSDTEAFF.

This clonotype was seen a few times. The genes are TRBV13 and TRBJ1-4; a possible D gene is TRBD1 (6 bases). The V gene lost 4 bases and the J gene lost 11 bases, with 23 bases spanning the gap. Germline V gene lookup returns CDR1 PRHDT and CDR2 FYEKMQ (reference sequence). This CDR3 is 16 amino acids long. CDR3 region: CASSSSAGGARGKLFF. The CDR3 DNA reads as TGTGCCAGCAGCTCCTCCGCCGGGGGGGCCCGGGGGAAACTGTTTTTT.

The CDR3 loop reads CASSLETAEAFF. CDR3 coding DNA: TGTGCCAGCAGCTTAGAGACGGCAGAAGCTTTCTTT. The chain couples TRBV7-9 to TRBJ1-1; D gene ambiguous. In germline, CDR1 is SEHNR, CDR2 FQNEAQ (reference sequence). V lost 1 base to trimming and J lost 8 bases, with 8 bases between them. The CDR3 totals 12 residues.